The next 30 T cell receptor beta chains were all read from a single sample in a study of shared clonotypes between healthy human individuals. Assay used: immunoSEQ multiplex PCR; TCRdb lists only in-frame clones, some missing. This sample has around 640,000 clones, with about 95% found just once. In the naive CD8 group, cells lacked CD45RO and were positively selected for CCR7, so terminally differentiated effector memory CD45RA+ cells were left out. The specimen was naive CD8+ T cells sorted from blood. All receptors derive from a woman between 25 and 40 years old in good health.

The rearrangement uses TRBV4-1 and TRBJ2-7; 8 bases are a match to TRBD2. The CDR3 is made up of 15 amino acids. Germline trimming cut 4 bases from V and 4 bases from J; bases unmatched to any gene: 9. Germline V CDR1 and CDR2: MGHRA, YSYEKL. The DNA for the CDR3 is TGCGCCAGCAGCCCCGTAGCGGGAATTAGGTACGAGCAGTACTTC. Its protein is CASSPVAGIRYEQYF.

V and J are TRBV11-1 and TRBJ2-3, with 9 bases matching TRBD2. Germline CDR1 is SGHAT and CDR2 is FQDESV (reference sequence). J was trimmed by 3 bases and V by 1 base; bases with no gene match: 5. This CDR3 has 16 residues. DNA of the CDR3: TGTGCCAGCAGCTTAGAGTTAGCGGGAGAGACAGATACGCAGTATTTT. The encoded protein is CASSLELAGETDTQYF.

The genes are TRBV5-5 and TRBJ2-7; a possible D gene is TRBD1 (6 bases). Germline CDR1 reads SGHKS; CDR2 reads YYEKEE (reference sequence). Trimming left V 4 bases short and J 0 bases short, with 29 bases between. This CDR3 region has 20 residues. The CDR3: CASSVTPGTFIKRSSYEQYF. The DNA of the CDR3 is TGTGCCAGCAGCGTTACCCCCGGGACATTCATAAAGAGGAGCTCCTACGAGCAGTACTTC.

This chain joins TRBV7-7 and TRBJ2-1; D gene uncertain. V shed 5 bases and J shed 7 bases, with 12 bases lying between them. From germline, CDR1 is SSHAT and CDR2 FNYEAQ (reference sequence). The CDR3 is 13 residues long. The DNA of the CDR3 is TGTGCCAGCAGCCATTCGGAGACTAATGAGCAGTTCTTC. Encoded protein: CASSHSETNEQFF.

The V gene is TRBV29-1, the J gene TRBJ2-3; D may match TRBD1 or TRBD2 (6 bases each). Between the trimmed V and J ends, which lost 5 bases and 2 bases, there was a span of 14 bases. The CDR3 runs to 14 residues. Germline CDR1 SQVTM, CDR2 ANQGSEA. CDR3 region: CSVWGADYTDTQYF. The CDR3 DNA is TGCAGCGTTTGGGGGGCCGATTACACAGATACGCAGTATTTT.

The V and J genes are TRBV7-9 and TRBJ1-5; D unresolved. V was cut by 5 bases and J by 6 bases, with 11 bases left in between. This CDR3 comprises 13 residues. Germline V gene data show CDR1 as SEHNR and CDR2 as FQNEAQ (reference sequence). The CDR3 loop reads CASSVEVGQPQHF. The CDR3 region has the DNA TGTGCCAGCAGCGTAGAGGTTGGTCAGCCCCAGCATTTT.

In its sample, this clone was seen a few times. The chain combines TRBV2 with TRBJ1-5; the D gene is possibly TRBD1 (5 bases). The germline gives CDR1 SNHLY, CDR2 FYNNEI. The CDR3 has 12 amino acids. The V end was cut by 8 bases, the J end by 4 bases, with 9 bases between. The CDR3, as DNA: TGTGCCAGCGGAGGGGAAAATCAGCCCCAGCATTTT. It is translated as CASGGENQPQHF.

The gene calls are TRBV5-1 and TRBJ2-7, with 8 positions matching TRBD2. Germline V lookup: CDR1 SGHRS, CDR2 YFSETQ. The CDR3 extends over 15 amino acids. After removal of 4 bases from V and 1 base from J, the junction contained 7 bases not matched to a gene. The CDR3 DNA follows: TGCGCCAGCAGCCCGTTTAGCGGGAATTCCTACGAGCAGTACTTC. Protein sequence: CASSPFSGNSYEQYF.

The J gene is TRBJ2-7, the V gene TRBV7-8; D might be TRBD1 (6 bases). The CDR3 sequence is 15 residues long. The V and J ends lost 4 bases and 0 bases respectively, with 13 bases between them. Per the germline V gene, CDR1 is SGHVS and CDR2 is FQNEAQ. Written as DNA, the CDR3 is TGTGCCAGCAGCTATACAGGGTCCCCCTCCTACGAGCAGTACTTC. Protein: CASSYTGSPSYEQYF.

J is TRBJ2-7 and V is TRBV7-9; 11 bases map to TRBD2. CDR1 and CDR2 (germline): SEHNR, FQNEAQ (reference sequence). The CDR3 has 15 residues. With V trimmed by 3 bases and J by 5 bases, 6 bases remained unmatched. In DNA, the CDR3 is TGTGCCAGCAGCTTCGGTCTAGCGGGAGGAAACGAGCAGTACTTC. Translated: CASSFGLAGGNEQYF.

Comments on this clone: Compared with germline, one end of the junction differs, possibly owing to a read error. The rearrangement uses TRBV6-6 and TRBJ2-1, with D perhaps being TRBD1 or TRBD2 (5 bases each). The CDR3 is made up of 11 amino acids. The germline V gene has CDR1 MNHNY and CDR2 SVGAGI (reference sequence). The DNA for the CDR3 is TGTGCCAGCAGTTACACCGGGACCTTCCTCTTC. Translated, it gives CASSYTGTFLF.

The chain joins TRBV7-9 to TRBJ2-7; D is possibly TRBD1 or TRBD2 (5 bases each). Trimming shortened V by 5 bases and J by 5 bases, and 16 bases separated the two germline ends. The length of the CDR3 is 14 residues. Per the germline V gene, CDR1 is SEHNR and CDR2 is FQNEAQ (reference sequence). The CDR3 DNA sequence: TGTGCCAGCAGCGGCGGCCGGGGCCCCGACGAGCAGTACTTC. This sequence encodes CASSGGRGPDEQYF.

V gene TRBV11-2 combines with J gene TRBJ2-7, with 14 bases aligning to TRBD2. The trim removed 3 bases at V and 3 bases at J, leaving 7 bases unmatched. Germline assignment: CDR1 SGHAT and CDR2 FQNNGV. The CDR3 is 17 amino acids. CDR3 nucleotides: TGTGCCAGCAGCTTGGAAAGACTAGCGGGAGGGCTCTACGAGCAGTACTTC. Its translation is CASSLERLAGGLYEQYF.

This sequence joins TRBV27 and TRBJ2-7; no reliable D call. This CDR3 is built from 14 residues. Trimming shortened V by 2 bases and J by 0 bases, and 8 bases separated the two germline ends. Germline V lookup: CDR1 MNHEY, CDR2 SMNVEV (reference sequence). CDR3: CASSLAVSSYEQYF. In DNA, the CDR3 is TGTGCCAGCAGTTTAGCAGTCAGCTCCTACGAGCAGTACTTC.

The chain has TRBV19 and TRBJ1-6; maybe TRBD1 (5 bases). This CDR3 comprises 13 residues. CDR1 and CDR2 (germline): LNHDA, SQIVND (reference sequence). Trimming took off 11 bases at V and 8 bases at J, with 16 bases between the two ends. CDR3 DNA sequence: TGTGCCTGTGGGGGAGGCCAATATTCACCCCTCCACTTT. This sequence encodes CACGGGQYSPLHF.

The rearrangement links TRBV7-9 to TRBJ1-1; D uncertain. The CDR3 length is 12 residues. Trimming removed 6 bases from V and 4 bases from J, with 9 bases in between. Germline values: CDR1 SEHNR, CDR2 FQNEAQ (reference sequence). The CDR3 DNA sequence: TGTGCCAGCAGGTGGTCGGGCACTGAAGCTTTCTTT. It translates to CASRWSGTEAFF.

Concerning this clone: Within the sample, other DNA sequences also encode this same CDR3. For the CDR3, the DNA is TGTGCCAGCAGCCCTGGGACAGCGTACGAGCAGTACTTC. This encodes CASSPGTAYEQYF. V gene TRBV11-2 combines with J gene TRBJ2-7; TRBD1 agrees at 7 bases. V lost 5 bases to trimming and J lost 4 bases; unmatched junction nucleotides: 5. CDR1 and CDR2 (germline): SGHAT, FQNNGV. CDR3 size: 13 residues.

The chain couples TRBV2 to TRBJ2-3, with 7 nucleotides matching TRBD1. The CDR3 is made up of 14 amino acids. Germline lookup yields CDR1 SNHLY and CDR2 FYNNEI. V shed 6 bases and J 1 base; nucleotides not matched to a gene: 4. In DNA form, the CDR3 reads TGTGCCAGCAGACCCGGGACAGGCACAGATACGCAGTATTTT. It is translated as CASRPGTGTDTQYF.

The chain is built from TRBV12-5 and TRBJ2-3, with 8 bases aligning to TRBD1. This CDR3 contains 15 residues. V shed 1 base, J shed 1 base, and the junction held 1 base outside the gene matches. CDR1 and CDR2 (germline): LGHNT, FRNRAP. The CDR3 region is CASGLAGGGTDTQYF. DNA of the CDR3: TGTGCTAGTGGTTTGGCAGGGGGCGGCACAGATACGCAGTATTTT.

This chain joins TRBV27 and TRBJ1-2, with a tentative D call TRBD1 (6 bases). CDR1 is MNHEY, CDR2 SMNVEV, per germline (reference sequence). The CDR3 contains 21 residues. The V and J ends lost 5 bases and 0 bases respectively, with 31 bases between them. In DNA, the CDR3 is TGTGCCAGCAGTCCCTTTGGGGCAGGGGTTCTCTTCGCCGTAGCTAACTATGGCTACACCTTC. Protein sequence: CASSPFGAGVLFAVANYGYTF.

V gene TRBV29-1 combines with J gene TRBJ2-1; 7 bases align to TRBD1. The V gene end was trimmed by 3 bases and the J gene end by 7 bases; junction bases not matched to a gene: 6. Germline V lookup: CDR1 SQVTM, CDR2 ANQGSEA. The CDR3 length is 13 residues. The CDR3 DNA is TGCAGCGTTGAGGGCAGGGGGATTAATGAGCAGTTCTTC. Its protein is CSVEGRGINEQFF.

Concerning this clone: The junction departs from the called germline gene at one end, perhaps through a read error. The V call is TRBV27, the J call TRBJ1-1; D not certain. The CDR3 runs 16 residues. Germline V gene lookup returns CDR1 MNHEY and CDR2 SMNVEV (reference sequence). The chain's CDR3 is CASSLSSRPTNTEAFF. The CDR3 coding sequence is TGTGCCAGCAGTCTATCGAGTAGGCCCACAAACACTGAAGCTTTCTTT.

V gene TRBV7-9 combines with J gene TRBJ1-2; D might be TRBD1 (5 bases). The CDR3 runs to 16 residues. Trimming took off 6 bases at V and 8 bases at J, with 25 bases between the two ends. Germline lookup yields CDR1 SEHNR and CDR2 FQNEAQ (reference sequence). The CDR3 here is CASSSNDRVFSGGYTF. DNA for the CDR3: TGTGCCAGCAGTTCCAATGACAGAGTCTTTTCTGGCGGCTACACCTTC.

Only one count was recorded for this clone. The chain combines TRBV15 with TRBJ2-1, with TRBD2 matching over 11 bases. V lost 2 bases, J lost 4 bases, and 13 bases stayed unmatched. CDR3 length: 19 residues. Germline V CDR1 and CDR2: LNHNV, YYDKDF (reference sequence). In DNA, the CDR3 is TGTGCCACCAGCAGATCCGGAGGGACTAGCGGAGGGGTGTACAATGAGCAGTTCTTC. This translates into CATSRSGGTSGGVYNEQFF.

As for this clone: This sample also contains other DNA sequences that code for the same CDR3. The chain carries TRBV5-4 and TRBJ2-1; no firm D call. This CDR3 region has 11 residues. Trimming took 1 base from V and 7 from J, leaving 3 bases between them. CDR1 and CDR2 from the germline V gene are SGHNT and YYREEE (reference sequence). The CDR3 DNA sequence: TGTGCCAGCAGCTTGACTAATGAGCAGTTCTTC. Its protein is CASSLTNEQFF.

The chain recombines TRBV28 with TRBJ2-5; 8 positions agree with TRBD2. The ends lost 5 bases at V and 4 bases at J; junction bases unmatched: 9. CDR1 and CDR2 from the germline V gene are MDHEN and SYDVKM. This CDR3 is built from 15 residues. CDR3 in amino acids: CASSLTGTRAETQYF. The CDR3 bases are TGTGCCAGCAGTCTGACCGGGACTAGAGCAGAGACCCAGTACTTC.

This rearrangement joins TRBV28 to TRBJ1-4; tentative D call: TRBD1 (5 bases). CDR3 length: 14 residues. Trimming shortened V by 4 bases and J by 11 bases, and 17 bases separated the two germline ends. Germline CDR1 MDHEN, CDR2 SYDVKM. This CDR3 is CASSYSGRAKKLFF. In DNA form, the CDR3 reads TGTGCCAGCAGTTATAGTGGCAGGGCAAAGAAACTGTTTTTT.

This clone was found once. This rearrangement joins TRBV13 to TRBJ2-2; TRBD2 is a possible D gene (6 bases). This CDR3 is built from 17 residues. The germline gives CDR1 PRHDT, CDR2 FYEKMQ (reference sequence). Trimming took 7 bases from V and 7 from J, leaving 25 bases between them. The CDR3 sequence is CASNFGGGMGSHGELFF. CDR3 DNA sequence: TGTGCCAGCAACTTCGGTGGCGGGATGGGGAGTCACGGGGAGCTGTTTTTT.

The rearrangement joins TRBV5-4 to TRBJ2-2; D is undetermined. The V end was cut by 3 bases, the J end by 0 bases, with 0 bases between. Germline CDR1 is SGHNT and CDR2 is YYREEE (reference sequence). This CDR3 has 12 amino acids. The CDR3 DNA is TGTGCCAGCAGCTCGAACACCGGGGAGCTGTTTTTT. The encoded protein is CASSSNTGELFF.

The chain carries TRBV7-9 and TRBJ2-3, with 7 positions matching TRBD2. V trimming: 2 bases; J trimming: 3 bases; junction bases outside the gene matches: 8. CDR1 is SEHNR and CDR2 is FQNEAQ in the germline V gene (reference sequence). The CDR3 runs to 16 residues. In nucleotides, the CDR3 is TGTGCCAGCAGCTTATCGGGCGGGAGAGGAACAGATACGCAGTATTTT. Amino acids: CASSLSGGRGTDTQYF. The full variable domain, completed using reference TRBV7-9 and TRBJ2-3, is DTGVSQNPRHKITKRGQNVTFRCDPISEHNRLYWYRQTLGQGPEFLTYFQNEAQLEKSRLLSDRFSAERPKGSFSTLEIQRTEQGDSAMYLCASSLSGGRGTDTQYFGPGTRLTVL.